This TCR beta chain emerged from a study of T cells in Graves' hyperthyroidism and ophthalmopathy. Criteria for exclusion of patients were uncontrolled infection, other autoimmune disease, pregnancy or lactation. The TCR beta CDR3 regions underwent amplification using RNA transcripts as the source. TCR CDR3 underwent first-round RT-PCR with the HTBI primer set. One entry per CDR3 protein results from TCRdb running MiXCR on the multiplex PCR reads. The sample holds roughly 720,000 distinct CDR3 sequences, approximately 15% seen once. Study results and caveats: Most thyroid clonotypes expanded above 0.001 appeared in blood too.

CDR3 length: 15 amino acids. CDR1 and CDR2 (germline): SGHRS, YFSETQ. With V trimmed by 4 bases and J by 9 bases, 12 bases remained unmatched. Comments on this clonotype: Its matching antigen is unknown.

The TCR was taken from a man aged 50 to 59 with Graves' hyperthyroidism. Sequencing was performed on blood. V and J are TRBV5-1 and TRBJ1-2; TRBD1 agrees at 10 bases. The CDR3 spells CASSLITGQGSSYTF. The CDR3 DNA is TGCGCCAGCAGCCTAATAACGGGACAGGGGAGTAGCTACACCTTC.